This section outlines one T cell receptor (beta chain) sequence together with its context. Its antigen is still unknown. CD8 cells classed as naive were CD45RO-negative and positively selected for CCR7, excluding terminally differentiated effector memory CD45RA+ cells. Between the trimmed V and J ends, which lost 8 bases and 5 bases, there was a span of 16 bases. Germline V lookup: CDR1 MNHEY, CDR2 SMNVEV (reference sequence). This CDR3 has 13 residues. An assay was performed, and its level was deep. Clones were sequenced by immunoSEQ multiplex PCR, and TCRdb holds only the in-frame ones, with some missing. The sample has around 1,900,000 clones, 80% to 95% seen once. These data belong to a study of shared clonotypes between healthy human individuals. The overall study: Researchers drew samples from a couple of women and a few men aged 18 to 49.

Study conclusions and caveats: Among donors, the sharing of clonotypes was expected to be influenced by sequencing depth.

The chain joins TRBV27 to TRBJ2-7; a possible D gene is TRBD2 (6 bases). The clonotype comes from a man younger than 35 in good health. Some clones in this sample may be carry-over from other donors' samples. The source material was naive CD8+ T cells from PBMCs. CDR3 in amino acids: CASWGYGGNEQYF. The CDR3 nucleotides read TGTGCCAGCTGGGGTTATGGGGGGAACGAGCAGTACTTC.